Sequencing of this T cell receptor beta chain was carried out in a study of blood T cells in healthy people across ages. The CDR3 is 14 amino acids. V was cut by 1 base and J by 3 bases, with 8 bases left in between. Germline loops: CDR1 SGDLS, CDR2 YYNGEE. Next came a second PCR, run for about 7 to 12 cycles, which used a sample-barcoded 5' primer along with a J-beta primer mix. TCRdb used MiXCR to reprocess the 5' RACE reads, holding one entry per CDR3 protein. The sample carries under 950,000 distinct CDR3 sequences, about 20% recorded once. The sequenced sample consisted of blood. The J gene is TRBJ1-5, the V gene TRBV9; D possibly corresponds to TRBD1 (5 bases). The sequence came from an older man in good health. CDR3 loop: CASSVTGDNQPQHF. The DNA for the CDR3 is TGTGCCAGCAGCGTAACGGGGGACAATCAGCCCCAGCATTTT.